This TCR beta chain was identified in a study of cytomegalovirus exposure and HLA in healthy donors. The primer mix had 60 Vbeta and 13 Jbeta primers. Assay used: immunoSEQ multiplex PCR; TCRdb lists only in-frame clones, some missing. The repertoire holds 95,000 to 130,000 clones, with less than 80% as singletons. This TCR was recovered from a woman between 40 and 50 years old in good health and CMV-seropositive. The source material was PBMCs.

The CDR3 DNA reads TGTGCCAGCAGTTTAAGGAGGGGCTTAAATGAAAAACTGTTTTTT. Amino acids: CASSLRRGLNEKLFF. V and J are TRBV27 and TRBJ1-4; possible D gene TRBD1, 5 bases. CDR3 size: 15 residues. CDR1 MNHEY and CDR2 SMNVEV come from the germline V gene (reference sequence). With 2 bases removed from V and 5 bases from J, the gap between germline ends came to 12 bases.